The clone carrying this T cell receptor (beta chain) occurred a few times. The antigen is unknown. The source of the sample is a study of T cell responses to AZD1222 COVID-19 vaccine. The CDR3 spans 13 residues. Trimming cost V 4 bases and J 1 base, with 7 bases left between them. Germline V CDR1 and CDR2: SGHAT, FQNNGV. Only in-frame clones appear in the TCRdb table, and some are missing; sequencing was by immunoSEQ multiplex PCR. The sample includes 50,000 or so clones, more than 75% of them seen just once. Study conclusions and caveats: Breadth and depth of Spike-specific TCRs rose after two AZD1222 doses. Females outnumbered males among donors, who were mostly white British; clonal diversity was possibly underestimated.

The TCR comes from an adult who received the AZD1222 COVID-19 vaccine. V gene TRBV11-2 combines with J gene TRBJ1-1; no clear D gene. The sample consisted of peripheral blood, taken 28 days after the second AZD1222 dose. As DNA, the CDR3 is TGTGCCAGCAGCTCCTCAGCGAACACTGAAGCTTTCTTT. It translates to CASSSSANTEAFF.